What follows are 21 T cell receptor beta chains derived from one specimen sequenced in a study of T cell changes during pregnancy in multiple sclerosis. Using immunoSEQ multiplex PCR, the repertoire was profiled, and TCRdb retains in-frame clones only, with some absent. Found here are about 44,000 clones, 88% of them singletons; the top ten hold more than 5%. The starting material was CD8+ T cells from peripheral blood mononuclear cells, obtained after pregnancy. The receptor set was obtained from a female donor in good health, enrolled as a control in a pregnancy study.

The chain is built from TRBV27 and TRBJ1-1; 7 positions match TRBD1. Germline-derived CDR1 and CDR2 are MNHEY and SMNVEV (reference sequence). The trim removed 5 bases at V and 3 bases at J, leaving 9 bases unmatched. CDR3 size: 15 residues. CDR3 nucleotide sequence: TGTGCCAGCAGTCTCTCGACAGGGTATGACACTGAAGCTTTCTTT. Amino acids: CASSLSTGYDTEAFF.

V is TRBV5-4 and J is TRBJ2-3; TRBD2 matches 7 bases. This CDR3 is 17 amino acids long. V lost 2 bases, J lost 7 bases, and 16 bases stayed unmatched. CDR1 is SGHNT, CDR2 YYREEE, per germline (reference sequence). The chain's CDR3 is CASSFPGLPLEQYTQYF. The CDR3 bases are TGTGCCAGCAGCTTCCCGGGACTACCCTTAGAGCAGTATACGCAGTATTTT.

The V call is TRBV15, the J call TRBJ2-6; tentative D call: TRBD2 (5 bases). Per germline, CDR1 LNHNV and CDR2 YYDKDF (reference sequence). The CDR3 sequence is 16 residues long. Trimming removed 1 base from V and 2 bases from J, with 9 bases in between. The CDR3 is CATSRGGGAGANVLTF. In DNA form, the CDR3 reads TGTGCCACCAGCAGAGGTGGAGGCGCTGGGGCCAACGTCCTGACTTTC.

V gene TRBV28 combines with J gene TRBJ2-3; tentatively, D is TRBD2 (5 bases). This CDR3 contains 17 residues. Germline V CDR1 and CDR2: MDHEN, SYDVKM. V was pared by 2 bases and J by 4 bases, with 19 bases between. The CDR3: CASSLRQTREGPDTQYF. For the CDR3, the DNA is TGTGCCAGCAGTTTACGCCAGACTCGCGAGGGCCCAGATACGCAGTATTTT.

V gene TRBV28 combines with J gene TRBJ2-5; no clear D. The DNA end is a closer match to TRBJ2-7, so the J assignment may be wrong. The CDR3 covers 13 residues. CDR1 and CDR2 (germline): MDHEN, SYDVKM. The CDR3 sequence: CASSLHGAYEQYF. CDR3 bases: TGTGCCAGCAGTTTACACGGAGCCTACGAGCAGTACTTC.

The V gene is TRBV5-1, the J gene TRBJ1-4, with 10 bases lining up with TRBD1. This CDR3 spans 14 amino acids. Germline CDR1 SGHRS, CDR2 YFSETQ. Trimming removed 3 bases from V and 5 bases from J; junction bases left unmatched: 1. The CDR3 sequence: CASSSGQGNEKLFF. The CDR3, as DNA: TGCGCCAGCAGCTCGGGACAGGGGAATGAAAAACTGTTTTTT.

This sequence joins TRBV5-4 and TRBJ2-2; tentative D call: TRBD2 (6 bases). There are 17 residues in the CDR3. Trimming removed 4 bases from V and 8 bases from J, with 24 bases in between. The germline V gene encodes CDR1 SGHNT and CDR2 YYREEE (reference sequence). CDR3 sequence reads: CASSNYDSGPRRGELFF. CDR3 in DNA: TGTGCCAGCAGCAACTATGATAGCGGTCCGAGGAGAGGGGAGCTGTTTTTT.

The CDR3, as DNA: TGTGCCAGCAGCCAAGATCTTGGGAGCGCTGAAGCTTTCTTT. This codes for CASSQDLGSAEAFF. J is TRBJ1-1 and V is TRBV4-2; D unresolved. Trimming shortened V by 0 bases and J by 6 bases, and 11 bases separated the two germline ends. Germline CDR1 and CDR2: LGHNA and YNFKEQ. The CDR3 contains 14 residues.

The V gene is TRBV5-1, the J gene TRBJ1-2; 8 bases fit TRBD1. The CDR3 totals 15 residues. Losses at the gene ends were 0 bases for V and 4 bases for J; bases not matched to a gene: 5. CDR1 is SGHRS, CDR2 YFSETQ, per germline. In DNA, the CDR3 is TGCGCCAGCAGCTTGGTTTCTGGGACAGGCTATGGCTACACCTTC. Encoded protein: CASSLVSGTGYGYTF.

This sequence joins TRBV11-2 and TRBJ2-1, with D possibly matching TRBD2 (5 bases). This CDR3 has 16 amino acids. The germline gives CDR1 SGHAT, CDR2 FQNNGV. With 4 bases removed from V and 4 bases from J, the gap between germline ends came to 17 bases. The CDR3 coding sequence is TGTGCCAGCAGCTCAGCGACTACCTGGGCGTACAATGAGCAGTTCTTC. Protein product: CASSSATTWAYNEQFF. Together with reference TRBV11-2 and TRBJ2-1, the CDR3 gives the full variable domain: EAGVAQSPRYKIIEKRQSVAFWCNPISGHATLYWYQQILGQGPKLLIQFQNNGVVDDSQLPKDRFSAERLKGVDSTLKIQPAKLEDSAVYLCASSSATTWAYNEQFFGPGTRLTVL.

DNA for the CDR3: TGCGCCAGCCATAGCCCAGGGGGCTGTTCACCCCTCCACTTT. The encoded protein is CASHSPGGCSPLHF. The chain combines TRBV10-1 with TRBJ1-6; 8 positions agree with TRBD1. The ends lost 8 bases at V and 9 bases at J; junction bases unmatched: 9. The germline gives CDR1 WNHNN, CDR2 SYGVQD (reference sequence). CDR3 length equals 14 residues.

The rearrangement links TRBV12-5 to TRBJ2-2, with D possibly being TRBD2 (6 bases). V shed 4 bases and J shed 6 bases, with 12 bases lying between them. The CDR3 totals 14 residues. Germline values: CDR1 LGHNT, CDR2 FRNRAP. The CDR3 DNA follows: TGTGCTAGTGGTTCCTTGGGAGGCGCCGGGGAGCTGTTTTTT. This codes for CASGSLGGAGELFF.

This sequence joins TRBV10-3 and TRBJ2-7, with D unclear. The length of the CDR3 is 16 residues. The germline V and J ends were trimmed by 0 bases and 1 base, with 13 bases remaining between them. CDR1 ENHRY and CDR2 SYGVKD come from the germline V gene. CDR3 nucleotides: TGTGCCATCAGTGAGTCAGCAGGCTTTGGATCCTACGAGCAGTACTTC. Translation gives CAISESAGFGSYEQYF.

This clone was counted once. The CDR3 nucleotides read TGTGCCAGCAGGGATTACGGGGGGGCCGATGAGCAGTTCTTC. It codes for CASRDYGGADEQFF. The chain carries TRBV28 and TRBJ2-1; TRBD2 agrees at 8 bases. J gave up 8 bases and V 6 bases, and 9 bases lay outside the gene matches. CDR1 is MDHEN and CDR2 is SYDVKM in the germline V gene. This CDR3 has 14 amino acids.

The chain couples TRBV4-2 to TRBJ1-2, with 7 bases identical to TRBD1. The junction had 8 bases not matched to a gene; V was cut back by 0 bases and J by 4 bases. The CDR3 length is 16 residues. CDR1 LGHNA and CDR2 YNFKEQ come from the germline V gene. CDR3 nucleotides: TGTGCCAGCAGCCAAGATGTAGGGGGCAGTAGCTATGGCTACACCTTC. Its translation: CASSQDVGGSSYGYTF.

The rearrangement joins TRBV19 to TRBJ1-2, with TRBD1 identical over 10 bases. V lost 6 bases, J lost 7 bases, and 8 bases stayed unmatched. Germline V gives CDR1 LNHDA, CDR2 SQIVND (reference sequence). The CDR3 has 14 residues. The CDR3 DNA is TGTGCCAGTAGCCCGGGACAGGGGAATTTTGGCTACACCTTC. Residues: CASSPGQGNFGYTF.

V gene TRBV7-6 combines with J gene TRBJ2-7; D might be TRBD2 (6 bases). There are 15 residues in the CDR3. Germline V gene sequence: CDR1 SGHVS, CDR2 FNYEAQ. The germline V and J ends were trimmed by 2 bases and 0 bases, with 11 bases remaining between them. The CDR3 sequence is CASSLLGEDSYEQYF. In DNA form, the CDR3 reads TGTGCCAGCAGCTTACTGGGGGAGGACTCCTACGAGCAGTACTTC.

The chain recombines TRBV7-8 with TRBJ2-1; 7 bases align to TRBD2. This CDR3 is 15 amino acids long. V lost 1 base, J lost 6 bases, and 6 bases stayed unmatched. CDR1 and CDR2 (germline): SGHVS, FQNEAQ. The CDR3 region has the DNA TGTGCCAGCAGCTTAGAGAGGCGGGGGATCAATGAGCAGTTCTTC. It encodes CASSLERRGINEQFF.

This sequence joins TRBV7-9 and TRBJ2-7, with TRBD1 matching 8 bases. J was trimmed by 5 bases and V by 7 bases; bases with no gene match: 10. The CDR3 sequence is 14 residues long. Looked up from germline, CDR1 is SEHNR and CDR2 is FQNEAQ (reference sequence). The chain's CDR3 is CASTQEGRGHEQYF. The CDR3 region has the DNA TGTGCCAGCACCCAAGAGGGCAGGGGGCACGAGCAGTACTTC.

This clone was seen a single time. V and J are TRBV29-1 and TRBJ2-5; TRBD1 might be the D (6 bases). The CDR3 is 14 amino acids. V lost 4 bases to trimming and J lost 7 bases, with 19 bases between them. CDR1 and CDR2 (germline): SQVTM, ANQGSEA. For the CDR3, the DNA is TGCAGCGTTGTCGGGGCACAGGGTAGGGGGACCCAGTACTTC. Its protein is CSVVGAQGRGTQYF. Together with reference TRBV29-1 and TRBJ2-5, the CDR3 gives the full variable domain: SAVISQKPSRDICQRGTSLTIQCQVDSQVTMMFWYRQQPGQSLTLIATANQGSEATYESGFVIDKFPISRPNLTFSTLTVSNMSPEDSSIYLCSVVGAQGRGTQYFGPGTRLLVL.

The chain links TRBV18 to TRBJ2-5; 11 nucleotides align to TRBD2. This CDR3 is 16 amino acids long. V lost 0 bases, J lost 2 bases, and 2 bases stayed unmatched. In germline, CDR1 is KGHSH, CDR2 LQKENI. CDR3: CASSPPTSGVQETQYF. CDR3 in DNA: TGTGCCAGCTCACCACCGACTAGCGGGGTACAAGAGACCCAGTACTTC.